This TCR beta chain was found in a study of blood T cell repertoires in COVID-19. V was shortened by 6 bases and J by 7 bases, with 15 bases between the two germline ends. This CDR3 is built from 13 residues. Profiled with immunoSEQ multiplex PCR; TCRdb holds only in-frame clones, not every one. Of approximately 150,000 clones listed, approximately 90% are singletons. This clonotype was sampled from a human donor in a cohort sampled during active COVID-19. Sequencing was done on a sample of peripheral blood. The rearrangement uses TRBV12-3 or TRBV12-4 and TRBJ1-1; tentative D call: TRBD1 (6 bases). The CDR3 reads CASSLGGAYEAFF. The CDR3 nucleotides read TGTGCCAGCAGCCTTGGGGGGGCGTATGAAGCTTTCTTT.